A selection of T cell receptor beta chains follows, all from one sample in a study of cytomegalovirus exposure and HLA in healthy donors. The protocol was immunoSEQ multiplex PCR, while the TCRdb copy is restricted to in-frame clones and leaves out a portion. Of nearly 110,000 clones in the sample, 82% were seen once. The sequenced sample was PBMCs. Every receptor here comes from a man between 45 and 60 years old in good health and CMV-seronegative. The CDR3 runs from the conserved cysteine through the conserved F or W. Each record gives: V gene, clone size, D gene, J gene, CDR3 DNA, CDR3 protein. D genes are given only for firm matches. Some rows have no size entry. The others give once, few or many, or a class for an expanded clone.

TRBV7-2	few	TRBD1	TRBJ2-5	TGTGCCAGCAGGTGGCGGGACAGGGAGACCCAGTACTTC	CASRWRDRETQYF
TRBV28	NA	NA	TRBJ1-5	TGTGCCAGCAACTACGGGGGGGACGGCAATCAGCCCCAGCATTTT	CASNYGGDGNQPQHF
TRBV4-2	NA	NA	TRBJ2-1	TGTGCCAGCAGCCCTAGGGAGGGGGGTCACAATGAGCAGTTCTTC	CASSPREGGHNEQFF
TRBV6-6	NA	TRBD2	TRBJ2-3	TGTGCCAGCAGTTCGACGCGGGGGGGCACAGATACGCAGTATTTT	CASSSTRGGTDTQYF
TRBV4-2	NA	TRBD2	TRBJ2-1	TGTGCCAGCAGCTTTACGGAGCGGGGTCGCTCCTACAATGAGCAGTTCTTC	CASSFTERGRSYNEQFF
TRBV6-5	NA	NA	TRBJ2-3	TGTGCCAGCAAGGGGGGGGGACGCACAGATACGCAGTATTTT	CASKGGGRTDTQYF
TRBV20-1	NA	NA	TRBJ1-2	TGCAGTGCTGGTACAGGGTCTGGCTACACCTTC	CSAGTGSGYTF
TRBV5-5	NA	TRBD1	TRBJ1-3	TGTGCCAGCACCTGGGCGACAGGGCCTGGAAACACCATATATTTT	CASTWATGPGNTIYF
TRBV30	NA	NA	TRBJ2-6	TGTGCCTGGAGTGTACCGGGCTCTGGGGCCAACGTCCTGACTTTC	CAWSVPGSGANVLTF
TRBV7-9	NA	NA	TRBJ1-3	TGTGCCAGCAGCTCTATATTAGCTCCCCGCTCTGGAAACACCATATATTTT	CASSSILAPRSGNTIYF
TRBV15	few	TRBD1	TRBJ1-1	TGTGCCACCAGCAGGGACCGCACAGGGGCGGCGGCTTTCTTT	CATSRDRTGAAAFF
TRBV9	NA	TRBD2	TRBJ2-1	TGTGCCAGCAGCGCACTAGCGGGGGGAGTAGATGAGCAGTTCTTC	CASSALAGGVDEQFF
TRBV12-2	once	NA	TRBJ2-2	TGTGCAAGTCGCTTTGATTTGACTCGCACCGGGGAGCTGTTTTTT	CASRFDLTRTGELFF
TRBV27	NA	TRBD1	TRBJ1-6	TGTGCCAGCAGCTTGAGGACTGGGACAGGCTCAATCTATAATTCACCCCTCCACTTT	CASSLRTGTGSIYNSPLHF
TRBV27	NA	TRBD2	TRBJ2-1	TGTGCCAGCAGTTCACTAGCGGGGGGCTCCTACAATGAGCAGTTCTTC	CASSSLAGGSYNEQFF
TRBV27	NA	TRBD1	TRBJ1-1	TGTGCCAGCAGTTTCCTAGACAGGGGCATCACTGAAGCTTTCTTT	CASSFLDRGITEAFF
TRBV10-1	NA	NA	TRBJ2-3	TGCGCCAGCAGTGAGGGGTGGGGAGTGACAGATACGCAGTATTTT	CASSEGWGVTDTQYF
TRBV4-2	few	NA	TRBJ2-3	TGTGCCAGCAGCCAAGATATAGATACGCAGTATTTT	CASSQDIDTQYF
TRBV6-1	NA	TRBD1	TRBJ1-4	TGTGCCAGCAGGTCCGGGACAGGGTATGAAAAACTGTTTTTT	CASRSGTGYEKLFF
TRBV6-5	NA	TRBD1	TRBJ1-2	TGTGCCAGTTGGAACAGGGGGCGGGGTGGCTACACCTTC	CASWNRGRGGYTF
TRBV30	few	TRBD2	TRBJ2-5	TGTGCCCGGTCGGAGCGGGGGGGGGTGGGGGAGACCCAGTACTTC	CARSERGGVGETQYF
TRBV6-1	NA	NA	TRBJ2-5	TGTGCCAGCAGTGAAGCCTGGACAGCTCGGGAGACCCAGTACTTC	CASSEAWTARETQYF
TRBV6-5	NA	NA	TRBJ1-3	TGTGCCAGCACCCGAAGGTGGGGGCTTGGAAACACCATATATTTT	CASTRRWGLGNTIYF
TRBV6-4	NA	NA	TRBJ1-1	TGTGCCAGCAGTGCCCGGGGAGGGAGCACTGAAGCTTTCTTT	CASSARGGSTEAFF
TRBV28	NA	NA	TRBJ1-3	TGTGCCAGCAGACCTTTCGGGAAGGCCTCTGGAAACACCATATATTTT	CASRPFGKASGNTIYF
TRBV27	NA	NA	TRBJ2-1	TGTGCCAGCAGTCCCCTTCTTGCGGTTGGTGAGCAGTTCTTC	CASSPLLAVGEQFF
TRBV19	NA	NA	TRBJ1-5	TGTGCCAGTAGTAAGGGGATCGGCAATCAGCCCCAGCATTTT	CASSKGIGNQPQHF
TRBV7-9	once	TRBD1	TRBJ2-6	TGTGCCAGCAGCTTACGACAGGGGGAATCTGGGGCCAACGTCCTGACTTTC	CASSLRQGESGANVLTF
TRBV4-1	NA	TRBD1	TRBJ2-1	TGCGCCAGCAGCAGCCCGCGGGGGACAGGGCTCAACAATGAGCAGTTCTTC	CASSSPRGTGLNNEQFF
TRBV10-1	NA	NA	TRBJ2-3	TGCGCCAGCAGTGAACAGGGTCGGAGTCCAAATACGCAGTATTTT	CASSEQGRSPNTQYF
TRBV11-2	NA	TRBD2	TRBJ2-2	TGTGCCAGCAGCCCCTGGGGCGGGGGTATAACCGGGGAGCTGTTTTTT	CASSPWGGGITGELFF
TRBV14	NA	NA	TRBJ1-4	TGTGCCAGCAGCCCGGGCGGAACAGGGAGAGAAAAACTGTTTTTT	CASSPGGTGREKLFF
TRBV4-1	NA	NA	TRBJ2-6	TGCGCCAGCAGCGGTTTCGGGGTAGCGGTAAGCTCTGGGGCCAACGTCCTGACTTTC	CASSGFGVAVSSGANVLTF
TRBV4-1	NA	NA	TRBJ1-5	TGCGCCAGCAGCCAAGACCGCTCCCGAGAAGAGGGCAATCGGCCCCAGCATTTT	CASSQDRSREEGNRPQHF
TRBV25-1	NA	NA	TRBJ1-2	TGTGCCAGCAGGCGAGCAGGGGTCTATGGCTACACCTTC	CASRRAGVYGYTF
TRBV28	NA	TRBD1	TRBJ2-5	TGTGCCAGCAGTTCCGGACAGGGGACGGAGACCCAGTACTTC	CASSSGQGTETQYF
TRBV6-5	few	TRBD1	TRBJ1-6	TGTGCCAGCAGTCAGGACAGGAGTTGGTCACCCCTCCACTTT	CASSQDRSWSPLHF
TRBV6-5	once	TRBD1	TRBJ2-1	TGTGCCAGCAGTTACTCAGGGGGCAGGGGGAACAATGAGCAGTTCTTC	CASSYSGGRGNNEQFF
TRBV7-3	NA	TRBD2	TRBJ2-1	TGTGCCAGCAGCTCCCGCGGGGGGCCTTCCTACAATGAGCAGTTCTTC	CASSSRGGPSYNEQFF
TRBV18	once	TRBD1	TRBJ1-6	TGTGCCAGCTCACCCGGACAGGGTTATTCACCCCTCCACTTT	CASSPGQGYSPLHF
TRBV10-3	NA	NA	TRBJ1-6	TGTGCCATCGGGGGGGGAGGCAGAAATAATTCACCCCTCCACTTT	CAIGGGGRNNSPLHF
TRBV5-4	few	TRBD2	TRBJ2-3	TGTGCCAGCAGCTTGGTCGCGACTAGCGGGGACCATACGCAGTATTTT	CASSLVATSGDHTQYF